The next 4 T cell receptor beta chains were all read from a single sample in a study of cytomegalovirus exposure and HLA in healthy donors. Primers included in the PCR were 60 Vbeta and 13 Jbeta primers. Profiled with immunoSEQ multiplex PCR; TCRdb holds only in-frame clones, not every one. The sample consists of some 180,000 clones, approximately 80% of them appearing once. Sample: PBMCs. Receptors were obtained from a woman aged 18-29 years in good health and CMV-seronegative.

This chain connects TRBV27 to TRBJ1-4; TRBD1 matches at 12 bases. The CDR3 is made up of 15 amino acids. Per the germline V gene, CDR1 is MNHEY and CDR2 is SMNVEV (reference sequence). The V and J ends lost 4 bases and 7 bases, in that order; junction bases with no gene match: 4. The DNA for the CDR3 is TGTGCCAGCAGTTCCGGGACAGGGGGCGGTGAAAAACTGTTTTTT. Its protein is CASSSGTGGGEKLFF.

The sample holds a few counts of this clone. V and J are TRBV5-6 and TRBJ1-1, with a weak D call TRBD1 (5 bases). This CDR3 has 14 amino acids. Trimming took off 5 bases at V and 4 bases at J, with 15 bases between the two ends. Germline lookup yields CDR1 SGHDT and CDR2 YYEEEE. The CDR3 nucleotides are TGTGCCAGCAGGAGCGCGACAGCCTTCACTGAAGCTTTCTTT. Translation gives CASRSATAFTEAFF.

The chain combines TRBV28 with TRBJ2-5, with 7 bases aligning to TRBD2. The CDR3 totals 14 residues. The junction had 10 bases not matched to a gene; V was cut back by 8 bases and J by 4 bases. Looked up from germline, CDR1 is MDHEN and CDR2 is SYDVKM. CDR3 sequence (DNA): TGTGCCAGCGCGCGCGGCGGGAGTCGAGAGACCCAGTACTTC. It translates to CASARGGSRETQYF.

V usage is TRBV6-6 and J usage is TRBJ1-1; D remains ambiguous. The V gene lost 0 bases and the J gene lost 3 bases, with 14 bases spanning the gap. This CDR3 has 16 amino acids. Germline CDR1 reads MNHNY; CDR2 reads SVGAGI (reference sequence). The CDR3 nucleotides read TGTGCCAGCAGTTACTCGACGGCTTGGGAGGACACTGAAGCTTTCTTT. Translating gives CASSYSTAWEDTEAFF.